This TCR beta chain appears in the sequencing data of a study of blood T cell repertoires in COVID-19. Germline V lookup: CDR1 MGHRA, CDR2 YSYEKL. This CDR3 region has 15 residues. With 1 base clipped from V and 4 bases from J, the junction kept 6 bases outside the gene matches. Sequenced by immunoSEQ multiplex PCR; TCRdb stores in-frame clones only, minus some. The sample comprises roughly 380,000 clones, 70% to 90% of which are singletons, and roughly 1.4% rests with the top ten. The sequencing input was PBMCs or T cells enriched from blood (not recorded which). The receptor was isolated from a man aged 30 to 39 who had recovered from COVID-19. The chain is built from TRBV4-1 and TRBJ1-2, with 7 nucleotides matching TRBD1. The CDR3: CASSQALTGPYGYTF. DNA for the CDR3: TGCGCCAGCAGCCAAGCCTTGACAGGGCCCTATGGCTACACCTTC.